This TCR beta chain was captured in a study of regulatory T cells in long-lasting Graves disease listed by TCRdb under 2021. Context from the whole study: In the newly diagnosed Graves' disease group, patients had been taking antithyroid drugs for less than 3 months. Peripheral blood TCR sequencing and RNA sequencing compared persistent Graves' disease patients with newly diagnosed Graves' disease patients. The study was registered as a clinical trial and conducted in China. A total of around 33 samples underwent TCR sequencing, from roughly 13 patients with persistent Graves' disease and approximately 20 patients with newly diagnosed Graves' disease. Overall results and qualifications from the work: Peripheral blood alone was examined, since thyroid tissue, which constituted the primary lesion, could not be accessed. Compared with newly diagnosed patients, persistent Graves' disease patients had lower TCR Shannon entropy and fewer highly expanded clones, which suggests clonal expansion. Persistent disease showed preferential use of TRBV28, TRBJ1-2 and TRBJ2-5, whereas newly diagnosed disease favored TRBV20-1 and TRBJ2-1. Persistent patients shared more public clonotypes among themselves (2,741) than newly diagnosed patients did (roughly 920). The small sample size was acknowledged by the authors as a limitation that may reduce accuracy. Sequencing and analysis were limited to the TCR beta chain.

To prepare the library, multiplex PCR was applied. TCRdb names Illumina HiSeq 4000 as the instrument used. To build TCR beta libraries, CDR3 regions were amplified by Arm-PCR using iRepertoire HTBI primers. PCR products were gel purified before sequencing. The authors processed their data as follows. Gene usage analysis of CDR3 amino acid clonotypes used the 60 to 80 TRBV and around 13 TRBJ segments found across samples. COPE and FqMerger were used to merge the filtered high-quality paired reads into contigs. BLAST was used to align contigs to the IMGT TRBV, TRBD and TRBJ reference genes, and CDR3 was defined following IMGT. Highly expanded clones were defined as clonotypes with a frequency above 0.1%. Repertoire diversity was measured by Shannon entropy, and V-J evenness by the Gini coefficient. A clonotype was considered public if more than one individual shared it. Clones were called with MiXCR by TCRdb after fastp trimmed the public reads at Q25, and only in-frame beta chains were retained. Each record represents a unique CDR3 protein, reported with the most common genes and DNA among its rows. In this record, the V and J calls reflect TCRdb's handling and not the investigators' own analysis. The sample yields 390,000 or so distinct CDR3 sequences; 12% were counted once. The top ten hold 18% of the sample.

Including cysteine and phenylalanine, the CDR3 has 15 amino acids. Solely the CDR3 DNA is kept, with 45 bases framed from the first base. From a lookup of the germline V gene, CDR1 and CDR2 are MNHNS and SASEGT. For this clonotype: This receptor's antigen is unknown. Its ends do not fully match the called genes, so a read error is possible.

The sample's time point label is to be understood as: newly diagnosed GD, antithyroid drugs for less than 3 months. RNA was extracted from PBMCs in TRIzol for both TCR sequencing and RNA sequencing. Graves' disease was diagnosed according to American Thyroid Association guidelines. Recruitment of patients was carried out at an endocrinology department in Xi'an, China. From each patient, about 8.9 milliliters of peripheral blood was collected into an EDTA anticoagulant tube. PBMCs were isolated by Ficoll Paque Plus density gradient separation without further T cell sorting. RNA quality was checked with an Agilent 2100 Bioanalyzer and agarose gel, and concentration with a NanoDrop 2000. The sample was also reused in another study, on T cells in Graves' hyperthyroidism and ophthalmopathy. The second paper further reports: Stable Graves' hyperthyroidism was defined as the absence of progression to ophthalmopathy over 18 months of follow-up. Hyperthyroidism patients were aged 18 to 65 years and newly diagnosed, with disease duration of less than 2 months. Exclusion was applied to patients with uncontrolled infections, other autoimmune diseases, pregnancy or lactation. Clinical symptoms, serum thyroxine and TRAb, thyroid ultrasound, and orbital computed tomography formed the basis for the diagnoses. A first-round RT-PCR of the TCR CDR3 used the HTBI primer set with the Qiagen OneStep RT-PCR kit. Most expanded thyroid clonotypes (frequency above 0.001) were also detected in blood, a finding suggesting that blood repertoires may reflect thyroid immune responses. In cross-validation, a model built on a 13 V-J signature told ophthalmopathy apart from stable hyperthyroidism with approximately 91% sensitivity and approximately 81% specificity, and in testing the same model reached 80%/75%. During validation, the model predicted progression to ophthalmopathy a median of roughly six months ahead of onset, with 70.59% sensitivity and 72.22% specificity. To identify distinguishing TCR V-J signatures, a discovery cohort of roughly 100 patients was used, comprising some 45 with Graves' ophthalmopathy and approximately 57 with stable Graves' hyperthyroidism. Whether ophthalmopathy could be predicted prospectively was tested in an independent validation cohort made up of under 20 hyperthyroidism patients plus 17 patients who later progressed to ophthalmopathy. The roughly 100 discovery patients were randomly divided into training and test sets at a 7:3 ratio. In several Graves' hyperthyroidism patients, the study also compared T-cell repertoires from thyroid tissue with T-cell repertoires from blood. Once sampling was done, hyperthyroidism patients were given methimazole at a starting dose of 30 mg daily, whereas ophthalmopathy patients were given high-dose intravenous methylprednisolone. Libraries were constructed in a second round of multiplex PCR, after which size selection and purification were carried out. Sequencing of the libraries was done on an Illumina HiSeq2000 using paired-end 100 bp reads. SOAPnuke was used to process the raw data, removing reads that contained adapters or uncalled bases, had a mean Phred below 15, or lacked an exact match to the constant primer or identifier. High-quality paired reads were merged with COPE v1.2.5, and unique nucleotide sequences were defined as clonotypes. Clonotypes were aligned to IMGT TRBV, TRBD and TRBJ reference segments using MiTCR v1.1. The analysis was restricted to V-J combinations with a frequency above 0.0001, which together covered just over 98% of the repertoires. The TCS score was defined as F50 (clonal expansion) divided by E x V (chaos), with BLOSUM62-based TCRdist calculated between CDR3 peptides within each V-J. Welch's t-statistics and random forest reduced just over 500 V-J features to 10 to 15, which were used in a naive Bayes classifier (R e1071). No statistical method was used to fix the sample size in advance, and group allocation was not hidden from the investigators. The paper reports TCR Vbeta CDR3 sequencing of 140 or so peripheral blood samples: around 45 ophthalmopathy, approximately 74 hyperthyroidism and approximately 17 progressor patients.

The V and J genes are TRBV6-1 and TRBJ1-5; 5 matching bases give a weak D call of TRBD1. Sequencing was performed on peripheral blood mononuclear cells (PBMCs), taken at new diagnosis, from a patient treated with antithyroid drugs. The sequence came from a woman aged 18 to 35 with Graves disease. Donor details come from another sample of the same person, matched by shared clones. The DNA sequence is TGTGTCAGCGCCTCCGGGGGGTATAGCAATCAGCCCCAGCATTTT. Its translation reads: CVSASGGYSNQPQHF.